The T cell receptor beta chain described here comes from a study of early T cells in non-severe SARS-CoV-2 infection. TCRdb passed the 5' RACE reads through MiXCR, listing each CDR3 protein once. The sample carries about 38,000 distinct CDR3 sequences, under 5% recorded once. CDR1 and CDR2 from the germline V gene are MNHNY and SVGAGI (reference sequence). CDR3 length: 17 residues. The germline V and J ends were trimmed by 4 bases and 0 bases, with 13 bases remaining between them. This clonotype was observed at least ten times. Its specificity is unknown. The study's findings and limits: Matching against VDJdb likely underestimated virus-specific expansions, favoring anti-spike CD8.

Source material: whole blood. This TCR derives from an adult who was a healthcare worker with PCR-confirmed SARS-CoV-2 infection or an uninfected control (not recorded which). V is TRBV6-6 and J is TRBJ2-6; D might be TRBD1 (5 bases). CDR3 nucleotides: TGTGCCAGCAGTTTCCTTAACACAGGCTCTGGGGCCAACGTCCTGACTTTC. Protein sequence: CASSFLNTGSGANVLTF.